This TCR beta chain derives from a study of blood T cells in healthy people across ages. In the study overall: In model experiments, template switching was able to capture about one barcoded beta molecule for every two T cells that were present.

Per sample, no less than 5.5 micrograms of total RNA were extracted. Primed by a sample-barcoded 5' primer and a J-beta primer mix, a second PCR proceeded for roughly 7 to 12 cycles. TCRdb reanalysed the 5' RACE reads using MiXCR and keeps one entry per CDR3 protein. The sample yields 1 million or so distinct CDR3 sequences, approximately 26% seen once. The table lists this clonotype with a few counts. Trimming stripped 6 bases from V and 4 bases from J, with 9 bases between. CDR3 size: 12 residues. CDR1 LNHDA and CDR2 SQIVND come from the germline V gene (reference sequence). These data also featured in a second study, about T cells of mothers and their children. That publication notes: The whole RNA yield was converted to cDNA, roughly 1.5 ug per 15 ul.

The V call is TRBV19, the J call TRBJ1-2, with D possibly TRBD1 on 6 matching bases. Sequencing was performed on blood. The receptor was derived from a girl aged 2 to 10 in good health. The CDR3 spells CASRDSFYGYTF. The DNA of the CDR3 is TGTGCCAGTAGGGACAGTTTCTATGGCTACACCTTC. The variable domain in full, completed from reference TRBV19 and TRBJ1-2, reads DGGITQSPKYLFRKEGQNVTLSCEQNLNHDAMYWYRQDPGQGLRLIYYSQIVNDFQKGDIAEGYSVSREKKESFPLTVTSAQKNPTAFYLCASRDSFYGYTFGSGTRLTVV.